This T cell receptor (beta chain) was obtained from a study of PD-L1 blockade in urothelial cancer. Sequencing used immunoSEQ multiplex PCR; TCRdb keeps in-frame clones, though not all of them. The data hold more than 80,000 clones, with roughly 80% observed a single time. Germline CDR1 reads SGHTA; CDR2 reads FQGTGA. The CDR3 has 17 amino acids. Germline trimming cut 4 bases from V and 6 bases from J; bases unmatched to any gene: 7. The J gene is TRBJ2-3, the V gene TRBV7-3; TRBD2 agrees at 16 bases. The sequencing here drew on PBMCs, taken around atezolizumab (anti-PD-L1) treatment. The sequence was collected from a man between 65 and 85 years old with urothelial cancer. This CDR3 reads CASSSGTSGRGSDTQYF. The CDR3 nucleotides are TGTGCCAGCAGCTCCGGGACTAGCGGGAGGGGTTCGGATACGCAGTATTTT.